The present T cell receptor (beta chain) was sequenced within a study of shared clonotypes between healthy human individuals. The study enrolled healthy HIV-negative adults without recent acute infections or vaccinations as donors. CD4+ cells underwent separation, giving CD45RA+ naive and CD45RA-negative memory subsets. In the sorted-subset replicate PCRs, roughly 210 ng DNA, 25,000 to 30,000 T cell genomes, was used. Per the original methods: In the immunoSEQ data, sequences were junction-only and lacked quality scores, so filtering differed. Using immunoSEQ multiplex PCR, the repertoire was profiled, and TCRdb retains in-frame clones only, with some absent. The V and J calls and the clone size are those of that table, but D and trimming were determined from the DNA. Found here are approximately 2.1 million clones, more than 85% of them singletons; the top ten hold about 0.39%. The receptor was derived from a man aged 18 to 30 in good health. Some clones in this sample may be carry-over from other donors' samples. Sequencing was performed on naive CD4+ T cells from PBMCs. Indicated subset: CD45RA+ positively selected.

CDR3 nucleotides: TGTGCCATCAGTGTAGACAGCTATGGCTACACCTTC. The encoded protein is CAISVDSYGYTF. V gene TRBV10-3 combines with J gene TRBJ1-2; TRBD1 might be the D (5 bases). This CDR3 spans 12 amino acids. V gave up 4 bases and J gave up 4 bases, with 7 bases separating them. CDR1 ENHRY and CDR2 SYGVKD come from the germline V gene.